This TCR beta chain was sequenced during a study of blood T cell repertoires in COVID-19. Across the study: Spain, Italy and the United States supplied samples that represented acute and convalescent COVID-19. T cells, B-cell-depleted T cells, or PBMCs provided the cDNA or gDNA that served as material.

Authors' analysis steps: Cell counts per sample came from amplifying reference gene primers. Sequencing used immunoSEQ multiplex PCR; TCRdb keeps in-frame clones, though not all of them. V and J calls and clone size follow that table, whereas D and trimming were derived from the DNA. The sample consists of a few hundred thousand clones, approximately 85% of them appearing once. Germline V gene lookup returns CDR1 SQVTM and CDR2 ANQGSEA. V shed 0 bases and J shed 3 bases, with 6 bases lying between them. There are 12 residues in the CDR3. Sequencing input: peripheral blood. The V gene is TRBV29-1, the J gene TRBJ2-7; D is unclear. The source is a man aged 80 or over with acute or convalescent COVID-19. CDR3 protein: CSVEDLSYEQYF. CDR3 DNA sequence: TGCAGCGTTGAAGATCTTAGCTACGAGCAGTACTTC.